This TCR beta chain was found in a study of shared clonotypes between healthy human individuals. The germline gives CDR1 GTSNPN, CDR2 SVGIG (reference sequence). The V and J ends lost 4 bases and 1 base respectively, with 11 bases between them. The CDR3 is 14 amino acids. This was a deep-level run. The repertoire was sequenced with immunoSEQ multiplex PCR; TCRdb's copy has only in-frame clones and lacks some. This table has a few million clones, 90% to 97% appearing once. Splitting of CD4+ cells produced CD45RA+ naive and CD45RA-negative memory subsets. Sequenced sample: naive CD4+ T cells sorted from blood. Documented subset: CD45RA+ positively selected. This rearrangement joins TRBV30 to TRBJ1-5; no clear D gene. This sequence originates from a man younger than 35 in good health. The CDR3 sequence is CAWKHHGSNQPQHF. The CDR3 bases are TGTGCCTGGAAGCACCACGGGAGCAATCAGCCCCAGCATTTT.